The 25 T cell receptor beta chains below were found in one sample sequenced in a study of control samples from healthy donors and cancer patients. Sequencing was performed with immunoSEQ multiplex PCR; in TCRdb, only in-frame clones are kept and a portion is missing. The table lists roughly 150,000 clones, 85% to 90% of them singletons. Sequencing was done on a sample of blood. These receptors all stem from a man between 18 and 35 years old in good health.

The chain has TRBV28 and TRBJ1-5; possible D gene TRBD1, 5 bases. V was cut by 3 bases and J by 7 bases, with 13 bases left in between. CDR3 length: 14 amino acids. CDR1 and CDR2 from the germline V gene are MDHEN and SYDVKM. CDR3 DNA: TGTGCCAGCAGTTTTGCAGGGACCGGCCAGCCCCAGCATTTT. Its translation is CASSFAGTGQPQHF.

Only one count was recorded for this clone. The J gene is TRBJ1-4, the V gene TRBV9, with TRBD1 identical over 9 bases. Germline CDR1 and CDR2: SGDLS and YYNGEE. Trimming cost V 3 bases and J 10 bases; bases outside gene matches: 4. This CDR3 has 13 residues. The CDR3 region has the DNA TGTGCCAGCAGCGCACCGGGACAGGGAAAACTGTTTTTT. It translates to CASSAPGQGKLFF.

This clone has just a few counts. V and J are TRBV4-3 and TRBJ1-2; TRBD1 might be the D (6 bases). The CDR3 sequence is 14 residues long. Germline V gene data show CDR1 as LGHNA and CDR2 as YSLEER. Trimming pared 0 bases from V and 8 bases from J, leaving 13 bases between. CDR3 in amino acids: CASSQDRRGQGYTF. DNA of the CDR3: TGCGCCAGCAGCCAAGATCGAAGGGGACAAGGCTACACCTTC.

This chain connects TRBV18 to TRBJ2-4, with 9 bases fitting TRBD1. CDR1 KGHSH and CDR2 LQKENI come from the germline V gene. With V trimmed by 3 bases and J by 9 bases, 3 bases remained unmatched. This CDR3 is built from 13 residues. CDR3 loop: CASSPRQGGIQYF. The CDR3 coding sequence is TGTGCCAGCTCACCTCGACAGGGGGGCATTCAGTACTTC.

The genes are TRBV28 and TRBJ1-1; D uncertain. Germline V gene sequence: CDR1 MDHEN, CDR2 SYDVKM. V dropped 5 bases and J dropped 3 bases, with 13 bases sitting between them. The CDR3 has 14 residues. Here the CDR3 reads CASSRPGGDTEAFF. The CDR3 coding sequence is TGTGCCAGCAGTCGGCCCGGTGGGGACACTGAAGCTTTCTTT.

The rearrangement links TRBV6-5 to TRBJ1-2, with a tentative D call TRBD1 (5 bases). Germline values: CDR1 MNHEY, CDR2 SVGAGI. V was trimmed by 4 bases and J by 0 bases, leaving 9 bases between them. The CDR3 spans 14 residues. The CDR3 loop reads CASSLGHTNYGYTF. For the CDR3, the DNA is TGTGCCAGCAGTTTAGGACATACTAACTATGGCTACACCTTC.

This sequence joins TRBV7-2 and TRBJ2-2; 12 nucleotides match TRBD2. Germline lookup yields CDR1 SGHTA and CDR2 FQGNSA. The CDR3 is 16 amino acids. J was trimmed by 6 bases and V by 4 bases; bases with no gene match: 6. CDR3 sequence (DNA): TGTGCCAGCAGCTCTAGCGGGGGGGCCCCTCCCGGGGAGCTGTTTTTT. As protein: CASSSSGGAPPGELFF.

This chain links TRBV19 with TRBJ2-3; no clear D gene. The CDR3 runs to 12 residues. Trimming left V 7 bases short and J 1 base short, with 6 bases between. Looked up from germline, CDR1 is LNHDA and CDR2 is SQIVND (reference sequence). The CDR3 sequence is CASKGGTDTQYF. The CDR3 bases are TGTGCCAGTAAAGGTGGCACAGATACGCAGTATTTT.

This sequence joins TRBV6-4 and TRBJ2-1; 9 bases match TRBD2. The CDR3 covers 16 residues. Per the germline V gene, CDR1 is MRHNA and CDR2 is SNTAGT. Germline trimming cut 2 bases from V and 16 bases from J; bases unmatched to any gene: 18. The CDR3 loop is CASSDTVSGGRRVKFF. The CDR3 region has the DNA TGTGCCAGCAGTGACACGGTGAGCGGGGGGCGACGGGTGAAATTCTTC.

CDR3 nucleotide sequence: TGTGCCACTTCGACCGGGATCTACAATGAGCAGTTCTTC. Its translation: CATSTGIYNEQFF. J is TRBJ2-1 and V is TRBV27; weak D call: TRBD2 (5 bases). The V end was cut by 10 bases, the J end by 3 bases, with 13 bases between. Germline assignment: CDR1 MNHEY and CDR2 SMNVEV (reference sequence). The CDR3 runs 13 residues.

V and J are TRBV3-1 (or the pseudogene TRBV3-2) and TRBJ1-1, with D tentatively TRBD1 (6 bases). V was shortened by 0 bases and J by 7 bases, with 12 bases between the two germline ends. CDR1 LGHDT and CDR2 YNNKEL come from the germline V gene (reference sequence). CDR3 length equals 14 residues. CDR3: CASSQDWADSEAFF. The DNA for the CDR3 is TGTGCCAGCAGCCAAGATTGGGCGGACAGTGAAGCTTTCTTT.

V gene TRBV5-5 combines with J gene TRBJ1-3, with 8 bases aligning to TRBD1. Germline V gives CDR1 SGHKS, CDR2 YYEKEE (reference sequence). CDR3 length equals 16 residues. V shed 4 bases and J 4 bases; nucleotides not matched to a gene: 10. CDR3 nucleotides: TGTGCCAGCAGCAGCCTGCAGGGGGCGGGGGGAAACACCATATATTTT. Its protein product is CASSSLQGAGGNTIYF.

The chain employs TRBV6-6 and TRBJ1-2; a weak D match, TRBD1 (6 bases). Germline CDR1 and CDR2: MNHNY and SVGAGI (reference sequence). The CDR3 is 15 residues long. V lost 6 bases and J 5 bases, leaving 19 bases between the germline ends. The CDR3 loop is CASSPVSEGGYGYTF. The CDR3 nucleotides are TGTGCCAGCAGCCCCGTTTCGGAGGGGGGTTATGGCTACACCTTC.

The chain links TRBV6-1 to TRBJ2-5; no definite D call. This CDR3 spans 14 amino acids. Germline V gene data show CDR1 as MNHNS and CDR2 as SASEGT. V was trimmed by 3 bases and J by 4 bases, leaving 12 bases between them. CDR3 nucleotides: TGTGCCAGCAGTGAGGGCGCCCCCGGAGAGACCCAGTACTTC. Translated, it gives CASSEGAPGETQYF.

V gene TRBV7-2 combines with J gene TRBJ2-7; D tentatively fits TRBD1 or TRBD2 (5 bases each). The V and J ends lost 5 bases and 5 bases respectively, with 10 bases between them. The CDR3 contains 12 residues. Germline CDR1 reads SGHTA; CDR2 reads FQGNSA. The CDR3 protein is CASSVRGDEQYF. CDR3 nucleotides: TGTGCCAGCAGCGTCCGGGGCGACGAGCAGTACTTC.

This sequence joins TRBV13 and TRBJ1-2; D unclear. Between the trimmed V and J ends, which lost 6 bases and 2 bases, there was a span of 19 bases. Germline lookup yields CDR1 PRHDT and CDR2 FYEKMQ (reference sequence). This CDR3 contains 16 residues. Here the CDR3 DNA reads TGTGCCAGCAGACCAACCCACGAAAAGTTAAACTATGGCTACACCTTC. Protein: CASRPTHEKLNYGYTF. Full variable domain (missing parts from reference TRBV13 and TRBJ1-2): AAGVIQSPRHLIKEKRETATLKCYPIPRHDTVYWYQQGPGQDPQFLISFYEKMQSDKGSIPDRFSAQQFSDYHSELNMSSLELGDSALYFCASRPTHEKLNYGYTFGSGTRLTVV.

The chain is built from TRBV9 and TRBJ1-4; 7 bases match TRBD1. Trimming removed 0 bases from V and 8 bases from J; junction bases left unmatched: 10. The CDR3 runs to 16 residues. Germline CDR1 SGDLS, CDR2 YYNGEE. The CDR3 protein is CASSVARDSSMEKLFF. The CDR3 DNA sequence: TGTGCCAGCAGCGTAGCTCGGGACAGTTCTATGGAAAAACTGTTTTTT.

The chain employs TRBV5-5 and TRBJ1-1; D is unclear. CDR1 SGHKS and CDR2 YYEKEE come from the germline V gene (reference sequence). The V gene lost 2 bases and the J gene lost 1 base, with 6 bases spanning the gap. There are 13 residues in the CDR3. CDR3 nucleotides: TGTGCCAGCAGCTTTCTCACGAACACTGAAGCTTTCTTT. Its protein product is CASSFLTNTEAFF.

This chain connects TRBV2 to TRBJ1-2; possible D gene TRBD1, 5 bases. Germline V lookup: CDR1 SNHLY, CDR2 FYNNEI. CDR3 length: 13 amino acids. The ends were cut back, 4 bases at V and 5 bases at J, with 11 bases in the middle. The CDR3 region has the DNA TGTGCCAGCAGTGGCAGGGTGGTGTATGGCTACACCTTC. It yields the protein CASSGRVVYGYTF. Complete variable domain (other parts from reference TRBV2 and TRBJ1-2): EPEVTQTPSHQVTQMGQEVILRCVPISNHLYFYWYRQILGQKVEFLVSFYNNEISEKSEIFDDQFSVERPDGSNFTLKIRSTKLEDSAMYFCASSGRVVYGYTFGSGTRLTVV.

The J gene is TRBJ2-2, the V gene TRBV6-4; no reliable D call. Trimming cost V 2 bases and J 3 bases, with 4 bases left between them. The CDR3 sequence is 13 residues long. Germline V CDR1 and CDR2: MRHNA, SNTAGT. The DNA of the CDR3 is TGTGCCAGCAGTGACCCCCACACCGGGGAGCTGTTTTTT. Its translation: CASSDPHTGELFF.

V usage is TRBV19 and J usage is TRBJ1-1; 7 nucleotides match TRBD1. CDR3 length equals 14 residues. The V gene end was trimmed by 8 bases and the J gene end by 2 bases; junction bases not matched to a gene: 8. Germline lookup yields CDR1 LNHDA and CDR2 SQIVND (reference sequence). The CDR3 DNA is TGTGCCAGTTCCCGGACAGGACAAAACACTGAAGCTTTCTTT. It encodes CASSRTGQNTEAFF.

Only a few counts were recorded for this clone. The V and J genes are TRBV7-2 and TRBJ1-4, with 10 nucleotides matching TRBD1. The CDR3 sequence is 16 residues long. Germline V gives CDR1 SGHTA, CDR2 FQGNSA. J was trimmed by 8 bases and V by 3 bases; bases with no gene match: 9. CDR3 residues: CASSFGRTGGGEKLFF. The CDR3 DNA reads as TGTGCCAGCAGCTTCGGTCGGACAGGGGGTGGGGAAAAACTGTTTTTT. The full variable domain, in which reference TRBV7-2 and TRBJ1-4 provide the parts outside the CDR3, is GAGVSQSPSNKVTEKGKDVELRCDPISGHTALYWYRQSLGQGLEFLIYFQGNSAPDKSGLPSDRFSAERTGGSVSTLTIQRTQQEDSAVYLCASSFGRTGGGEKLFFGSGTQLSVL.

The chain combines TRBV7-8 with TRBJ2-7; maybe TRBD1 (6 bases). The CDR3 sequence is 15 residues long. Germline assignment: CDR1 SGHVS and CDR2 FQNEAQ. V was clipped by 4 bases and J by 3 bases, with 16 bases between them. Here the CDR3 reads CASSYTSGQLYEQYF. The CDR3 region has the DNA TGTGCCAGCAGCTACACATCTGGACAGCTCTACGAGCAGTACTTC. Full variable domain (remainder filled in from reference TRBV7-8 and TRBJ2-7): GAGVSQSPRYKVAKRGQDVALRCDPISGHVSLFWYQQALGQGPEFLTYFQNEAQLDKSGLPSDRFFAERPEGSVSTLKIQRTQQEDSAVYLCASSYTSGQLYEQYFGPGTRLTVT.

V usage is TRBV5-1 and J usage is TRBJ1-1; TRBD1 might be the D (5 bases). CDR1 is SGHRS, CDR2 YFSETQ, per germline. The CDR3 loop spans 15 amino acids. With 1 base removed from V and 1 base from J, the gap between germline ends came to 11 bases. The CDR3 DNA is TGCGCCAGCAGCTTGAATCCCCAGGGGAACACTGAAGCTTTCTTT. Its protein product is CASSLNPQGNTEAFF.

This chain joins TRBV5-1 and TRBJ1-2, with TRBD1 matching 7 bases. V gave up 2 bases and J gave up 6 bases; unmatched junction bases: 4. The CDR3 has 13 amino acids. In germline, CDR1 is SGHRS, CDR2 YFSETQ. Here the CDR3 DNA reads TGCGCCAGCAGCTTACAGGGGAAAGATGGCTACACCTTC. Its translation is CASSLQGKDGYTF.